This note documents a single T cell receptor (beta chain) sequence. Adults between about 18 and 89 years of age took part from about two dozen US areas. The sample comes from a study of blood T cell repertoires in COVID-19. Original data processing: From reference gene primer amplification, estimates of nucleated cell counts were derived. The method was immunoSEQ multiplex PCR; TCRdb's version includes in-frame clones alone and lacks a portion of them. V and J calls plus clone size are reproduced from that table; the DNA served to infer D and trimming. The data contain about 470,000 clones, roughly nine tenths of them singletons. The receptor's source is a woman under 30 who had recovered from COVID-19. Sequencing used PBMCs or T cells enriched from blood (not recorded which).

As DNA, the CDR3 is TGCGCCAGCAGCCCTGGGACTAGTTCCCACGAGCAGTACTTC. It specifies CASSPGTSSHEQYF. V usage is TRBV5-1 and J usage is TRBJ2-7, with 8 bases matching TRBD2. V lost 4 bases, J lost 5 bases, and 8 bases stayed unmatched. This CDR3 contains 14 residues. CDR1 and CDR2 from the germline V gene are SGHRS and YFSETQ.